A selection of T cell receptor beta chains follows, all from one sample in a study of tumor-infiltrating lymphocytes in primary liver carcinoma. TCRdb called the multiplex PCR reads again in MiXCR, with one record for every CDR3 protein. The data contain about 54,000 distinct CDR3 sequences, over 65% of them singletons. Source material: liver tumor tissue from sampling region 2. The receptors were sampled from a man aged 40-50 years with primary liver carcinoma and hepatitis B virus infection. Each CDR3 is given with its conserved first and last residue. The D gene is left open where the match is weak. Not every row has a clone size; where given, it reads once, few, many or a size class.

d_call: .; j_call: TRBJ2-3; clone_size: many; v_call: TRBV7-8; cdr3_nt: TGTGCCAGCAGCTTAGATGCAAGTGGAGCTAGCACAGATACGCAGTATTTT; cdr3_aa: CASSLDASGASTDTQYF
d_call: TRBD2; j_call: TRBJ2-4; clone_size: .; v_call: TRBV10-3; cdr3_nt: TGTGCTAGCGGGACCCCAACCAATAACATTCAGTACTTC; cdr3_aa: CASGTPTNNIQYF
d_call: .; j_call: TRBJ1-6; clone_size: once; v_call: TRBV11-2; cdr3_nt: TGTGTCAGTAGCCCCCGGGCAGGCTTACTTAATTCACTCCTCCACTTT; cdr3_aa: CVSSPRAGLLNSLLHF
d_call: .; j_call: TRBJ2-7; clone_size: .; v_call: TRBV11-2; cdr3_nt: TGTGCCAGCAGCCTCGACGGGACTCTACTCTACGAACAGTACTTC; cdr3_aa: CASSLDGTLLYEQYF
d_call: TRBD1; j_call: TRBJ1-6; clone_size: .; v_call: TRBV11-2; cdr3_nt: TGTGCCAGCAGCTTGGAGGGGGCGAATTTACCCCTCCACTTT; cdr3_aa: CASSLEGANLPLHF
d_call: .; j_call: TRBJ2-7; clone_size: large; v_call: TRBV4-1; cdr3_nt: TGCGCCAGCAGCCCCCGGGACTCGCTGATTGAGCAGTACTTC; cdr3_aa: CASSPRDSLIEQYF
d_call: .; j_call: TRBJ1-4; clone_size: many; v_call: TRBV4-1; cdr3_nt: TGCGCCAGCAGCCCTATCCCCAGAGATGAAAAACTGTTTTTT; cdr3_aa: CASSPIPRDEKLFF
d_call: .; j_call: TRBJ2-2; clone_size: .; v_call: TRBV6-5; cdr3_nt: TGTGCCAGCAGTTACTGGCCATCCACCTGGGAGCTGTTTTTT; cdr3_aa: CASSYWPSTWELFF
d_call: .; j_call: TRBJ2-5; clone_size: once; v_call: TRBV14; cdr3_nt: TGTGCCAGCAACCAAGACCACGTCCAGGAGTTCCAAGAGACCCAGTACTTC; cdr3_aa: CASNQDHVQEFQETQYF
d_call: .; j_call: TRBJ2-7; clone_size: .; v_call: TRBV20-1; cdr3_nt: TGCAGTGCTAGAGCGTCGGAGGTAGCGGACTCCTACGAGCAGTACTTC; cdr3_aa: CSARASEVADSYEQYF
d_call: .; j_call: TRBJ1-2; clone_size: many; v_call: TRBV28; cdr3_nt: TGTGCCAGCAGAAAGGCAGGGCCTGACTATGGCTACACCTTC; cdr3_aa: CASRKAGPDYGYTF
d_call: TRBD1; j_call: TRBJ1-5; clone_size: .; v_call: TRBV4-1; cdr3_nt: TGCGCCAGCAGCCGGGGAACAGGGGATCAGCCCAAGCATTTT; cdr3_aa: CASSRGTGDQPKHF
d_call: .; j_call: TRBJ2-7; clone_size: .; v_call: TRBV11-2; cdr3_nt: TGTGCCAGCAACTTGGTTGCGTTTAGCTCCTATGAGCAGTACTTC; cdr3_aa: CASNLVAFSSYEQYF
d_call: .; j_call: TRBJ2-2; clone_size: .; v_call: TRBV4-1; cdr3_nt: TGCGCCAGCAGCCAAGGACAAGGCAGGGAGATGTTCTTT; cdr3_aa: CASSQGQGREMFF
d_call: .; j_call: TRBJ2-3; clone_size: .; v_call: TRBV6-5; cdr3_nt: TGCGCCAGCAGTTACCAAACTCCCGCAGATACGCAGTATTTT; cdr3_aa: CASSYQTPADTQYF
d_call: TRBD2; j_call: TRBJ2-7; clone_size: many; v_call: TRBV6-2/TRBV6-3; cdr3_nt: TGTGCCAGTACTAGCGGGAACTCCTACGAGCAGTACTTC; cdr3_aa: CASTSGNSYEQYF
d_call: .; j_call: TRBJ1-5; clone_size: many; v_call: TRBV10-3; cdr3_nt: TGTGCCACCTCGACAGAGCGTCGGCCCCAGCATTTT; cdr3_aa: CATSTERRPQHF